These 27 T cell receptor beta chains were all obtained from the same sample, sequenced in a study of sequential checkpoint blockade in melanoma. Documented treatment: randomized to nivolumab then ipilimumab (arm A) or the reverse (arm B). Clones were read by immunoSEQ multiplex PCR, and TCRdb kept only the in-frame ones, dropping some. The data show approximately 470 clones, over 9.5% seen once. The material was tumor tissue (inferred from file names), obtained from a patient given nivolumab and ipilimumab in sequence. The source is a human donor with melanoma.

This clone is categorized as medium-sized. This chain links TRBV4-1 with TRBJ2-5; D possibly corresponds to TRBD1 (6 bases). CDR1 and CDR2 (germline): MGHRA, YSYEKL. V was pared by 4 bases and J by 5 bases, with 17 bases between. The CDR3 contains 15 residues. CDR3 nucleotide sequence: TGCGCCAGCAGCCCAGAAGGACAGCCTCGGGAGACCCAGTACTTC. This codes for CASSPEGQPRETQYF.

By proportion, this clone is large. The chain uses TRBV11-3 and TRBJ2-3, with 10 bases that match TRBD2. The CDR3 consists of 17 residues. Per germline, CDR1 SGHNT and CDR2 YENEEA. The V segment lost 2 bases and the J segment 1 base; nucleotides outside the gene matches: 6. CDR3 sequence: CASSLQQGLAGTDTQYF. CDR3 coding DNA: TGTGCCAGCAGCTTACAGCAAGGACTAGCGGGCACAGATACGCAGTATTTT.

This clone is categorized as medium-sized. Here the CDR3 reads CASSLDRGWGEKLFF. The DNA for the CDR3 is TGTGCCAGCAGCTTAGACAGGGGATGGGGTGAAAAACTGTTTTTT. The rearrangement links TRBV11-3 to TRBJ1-4; tentative D call: TRBD1 (6 bases). Germline CDR1 reads SGHNT; CDR2 reads YENEEA. The CDR3 is 15 amino acids. Trimming removed 0 bases at V and 7 bases at J, with 12 bases between. The variable domain in full, completed from reference TRBV11-3 and TRBJ1-4, reads EAGVVQSPRYKIIEKKQPVAFWCNPISGHNTLYWYLQNLGQGPELLIRYENEEAVDDSQLPKDRFSAERLKGVDSTLKIQPAELGDSAVYLCASSLDRGWGEKLFFGSGTQLSVL.

CDR3 bases: TGTGCCAGTAGTAGACAGAGTGATACGCAGTATTTT. It codes for CASSRQSDTQYF. The chain employs TRBV19 and TRBJ2-3, with a weak D call TRBD1 (5 bases). Germline lookup yields CDR1 LNHDA and CDR2 SQIVND (reference sequence). The V and J ends lost 4 bases and 6 bases respectively, with 8 bases between them. This CDR3 is 12 amino acids long.

By sample fraction, this clone is large. V and J are TRBV18 and TRBJ1-5; TRBD1 is a possible D gene (5 bases). V was trimmed by 1 base and J by 4 bases, leaving 11 bases between them. The CDR3 is made up of 15 amino acids. CDR1 and CDR2 from the germline V gene are KGHSH and LQKENI. In DNA form, the CDR3 reads TGTGCCAGCTCACCACAGGGCGGGGGAAATCAGCCCCAGCATTTT. Translation gives CASSPQGGGNQPQHF.

The genes are TRBV5-1 and TRBJ2-1; the D is unclear. V was clipped by 2 bases and J by 2 bases, with 8 bases between them. The CDR3 is made up of 14 amino acids. CDR1 and CDR2 (germline): SGHRS, YFSETQ. This chain's CDR3 is CASSFTNTYNEQFF. CDR3 nucleotides: TGCGCCAGCAGCTTTACTAATACCTACAATGAGCAGTTCTTC.

By share, this clone ranks as medium-sized. V and J are TRBV11-3 and TRBJ2-7; 10 positions agree with TRBD1. Germline V gene lookup returns CDR1 SGHNT and CDR2 YENEEA. This CDR3 region has 14 residues. Trimming cost V 1 base and J 3 bases; bases outside gene matches: 0. In DNA form, the CDR3 reads TGTGCCAGCAGCTTAGGGGACAGGGGCTACGAGCAGTACTTC. This sequence encodes CASSLGDRGYEQYF. The full variable domain, its missing parts supplied by reference TRBV11-3 and TRBJ2-7, is EAGVVQSPRYKIIEKKQPVAFWCNPISGHNTLYWYLQNLGQGPELLIRYENEEAVDDSQLPKDRFSAERLKGVDSTLKIQPAELGDSAVYLCASSLGDRGYEQYFGPGTRLTVT.

The V gene is TRBV29-1, the J gene TRBJ2-7, with D tentatively TRBD1 or TRBD2 (7 bases each). CDR1 is SQVTM, CDR2 ANQGSEA, per germline. The CDR3 loop spans 12 amino acids. With 6 bases removed from V and 2 bases from J, the gap between germline ends came to 11 bases. CDR3 coding DNA: TGCAGCGTGGGAGGGACAGCCTACGAGCAGTACTTC. This translates into CSVGGTAYEQYF.

This clone is labeled medium-sized. The V gene is TRBV4-1, the J gene TRBJ1-5, with 8 bases identical to TRBD1. The germline CDR1 and CDR2 sequences are MGHRA and YSYEKL. This CDR3 comprises 13 residues. The trim removed 4 bases at V and 7 bases at J, leaving 3 bases unmatched. The CDR3 region is CASSLDRVQPQHF. The CDR3 DNA reads TGCGCCAGCAGCCTGGACAGGGTGCAGCCCCAGCATTTT.

This clone is medium-sized. The CDR3 here is CASSVSGIPPLHF. The CDR3 nucleotides are TGTGCCAGCAGCGTCTCAGGGATTCCACCCCTCCACTTT. J is TRBJ1-6 and V is TRBV9, with TRBD1 as a possible D gene (5 bases). The CDR3 is 13 residues long. From germline, CDR1 is SGDLS and CDR2 YYNGEE. V lost 2 bases, J lost 11 bases, and 11 bases lay in between.

The V and J genes are TRBV11-3 and TRBJ2-1; maybe TRBD1 (6 bases). The CDR3 is 15 residues long. V gave up 3 bases and J gave up 3 bases, with 12 bases separating them. Germline lookup yields CDR1 SGHNT and CDR2 YENEEA. The CDR3 reads CASSFEQGGYNEQFF. The CDR3 bases are TGTGCCAGCAGCTTTGAACAAGGGGGCTACAATGAGCAGTTCTTC.

By sample fraction, this clone is medium-sized (0.01 to 0.1%). The rearrangement uses TRBV11-3 and TRBJ2-1; 7 bases align to TRBD2. The J segment lost 10 bases and the V segment lost 1 base, leaving 7 bases of the junction unmatched. There are 14 residues in the CDR3. The germline V gene encodes CDR1 SGHNT and CDR2 YENEEA. The CDR3 reads CASSLGDYLGEQFF. DNA for the CDR3: TGTGCCAGCAGCTTAGGGGACTACCTGGGGGAGCAGTTCTTC.

The rearrangement uses TRBV6-8 and TRBJ2-7; 7 bases are shared with TRBD1. The CDR3 extends over 13 amino acids. The ends lost 11 bases at V and 0 bases at J; junction bases unmatched: 7. Germline V gene lookup returns CDR1 MNHGY and CDR2 SAAAGT. The chain's CDR3 is CAATDRSSYEQYF. The DNA of the CDR3 is TGTGCCGCGACGGACAGGAGCTCCTACGAGCAGTACTTC.

The table lists this clone with a few counts. This chain uses TRBV14 with TRBJ1-4; 10 bases are a match to TRBD1. The CDR3 spans 15 residues. Germline CDR1 SGHDN, CDR2 FVKESK. V shed 2 bases and J 8 bases; nucleotides not matched to a gene: 5. This CDR3 is CASSQTGQGEEKLFF. Written as DNA, the CDR3 is TGTGCCAGCAGCCAAACCGGACAGGGGGAGGAAAAACTGTTTTTT.

This sequence joins TRBV5-1 and TRBJ2-1; 8 nucleotides match TRBD1. Germline values: CDR1 SGHRS, CDR2 YFSETQ. V shed 4 bases, J shed 5 bases, and the junction held 8 bases outside the gene matches. The CDR3 is 15 amino acids. CDR3 DNA: TGCGCCAGCAGCCGGACAGGGATGAGCGACAATGAGCAGTTCTTC. Amino acid sequence: CASSRTGMSDNEQFF.

In its sample, this clone was seen a few times. The chain carries TRBV9 and TRBJ1-5; 7 bases are a match to TRBD1. J lost 5 bases, V lost 7 bases, and 12 bases had no gene match. CDR1 is SGDLS, CDR2 YYNGEE, per germline. CDR3 length: 15 amino acids. The CDR3 DNA follows: TGTGCCAGCTCCCTCCGGGAGGGGGCCTATCAGCCCCAGCATTTT. Translating it yields CASSLREGAYQPQHF.

This clone is judged medium-sized (0.01 to 0.1%). The chain employs TRBV11-3 and TRBJ2-1; D is ambiguous. The V end was cut by 6 bases, the J end by 2 bases, with 14 bases between. The V gene's germline CDR1 is SGHNT and CDR2 YENEEA. The CDR3 spans 15 residues. CDR3: CASSLRYPPYNEQFF. CDR3 in DNA: TGTGCCAGCAGTCTGAGATATCCCCCCTACAATGAGCAGTTCTTC. Full variable domain (remainder filled in from reference TRBV11-3 and TRBJ2-1): EAGVVQSPRYKIIEKKQPVAFWCNPISGHNTLYWYLQNLGQGPELLIRYENEEAVDDSQLPKDRFSAERLKGVDSTLKIQPAELGDSAVYLCASSLRYPPYNEQFFGPGTRLTVL.

By frequency in the sample, this clone is medium-sized. The chain recombines TRBV11-3 with TRBJ2-7; 10 bases are a match to TRBD2. Germline CDR1 and CDR2: SGHNT and YENEEA. Losses at the gene ends were 3 bases for V and 7 bases for J; bases not matched to a gene: 9. The CDR3 runs to 15 residues. The CDR3 nucleotides read TGTGCCAGCAGCTTGGCCACTAGCGGGGCGCGGGAGCAGTACTTC. Protein product: CASSLATSGAREQYF.

This clone counts as large (0.1 to 1%). The rearrangement joins TRBV6-8 to TRBJ1-5; D ambiguous. The CDR3 loop spans 15 amino acids. Germline loops: CDR1 MNHGY, CDR2 SAAAGT. V was shortened by 8 bases and J by 1 base, with 15 bases between the two germline ends. The CDR3 sequence is CASGEGSPSNQPQHF. DNA of the CDR3: TGTGCCAGCGGGGAGGGCAGCCCGAGCAATCAGCCCCAGCATTTT.

This clone is deemed hyperexpanded (1% or more). The rearrangement links TRBV19 to TRBJ1-5; D unclear. The CDR3 loop spans 15 amino acids. V lost 4 bases and J 2 bases, leaving 12 bases between the germline ends. The germline CDR1 and CDR2 sequences are LNHDA and SQIVND (reference sequence). The CDR3 sequence: CASSSVTARNQPQHF. In DNA form, the CDR3 reads TGTGCCAGTAGTAGCGTAACGGCCCGCAATCAGCCCCAGCATTTT.

The V call is TRBV28, the J call TRBJ1-1; weak D call: TRBD1 (5 bases). The CDR3 totals 14 residues. With 11 bases removed from V and 6 bases from J, the gap between germline ends came to 22 bases. Germline V lookup: CDR1 MDHEN, CDR2 SYDVKM. The CDR3 DNA is TGTGCCGGCCGGAGGGACTTCCTGGCCTCTGAAGCTTTCTTT. This gives the protein CAGRRDFLASEAFF.

This clone was counted a few times. V usage is TRBV6-8 and J usage is TRBJ1-1; TRBD1 matches at 7 bases. Unmatched junction bases numbered 3, after V lost 5 bases and J lost 0 bases. The CDR3 totals 14 residues. Germline V lookup: CDR1 MNHGY, CDR2 SAAAGT. CDR3 in amino acids: CASSPGGVNTEAFF. CDR3 DNA sequence: TGTGCCAGCAGTCCAGGGGGGGTGAACACTGAAGCTTTCTTT.

This clone is large (0.1 to 1%). The genes are TRBV19 and TRBJ1-4, with D uncertain. V was cut by 5 bases and J by 4 bases, with 8 bases left in between. The CDR3 is 13 amino acids. Per the germline V gene, CDR1 is LNHDA and CDR2 is SQIVND (reference sequence). The CDR3 here is CASSLGINEKLFF. CDR3 in DNA: TGTGCCAGTAGTTTGGGGATTAATGAAAAACTGTTTTTT.

This rearrangement joins TRBV11-3 to TRBJ2-2; either TRBD1 or TRBD2 may supply D (7 bases each). The CDR3 is 17 amino acids. Per germline, CDR1 SGHNT and CDR2 YENEEA. V was clipped by 5 bases and J by 6 bases, with 22 bases between them. The CDR3 nucleotides are TGTGCCAGCAGCCCCGCCCTCCTCAGGGGGGGGGCCGGGGAGCTGTTTTTT. It is translated as CASSPALLRGGAGELFF.

The table lists this clone with a few counts. The chain links TRBV5-1 to TRBJ2-1; D may correspond to TRBD1 or TRBD2 (5 bases each). V lost 0 bases and J 5 bases, leaving 9 bases between the germline ends. This CDR3 has 14 residues. Germline assignment: CDR1 SGHRS and CDR2 YFSETQ. The CDR3: CASSLGGRDNEQFF. CDR3 in DNA: TGCGCCAGCAGCTTGGGGGGGAGAGACAATGAGCAGTTCTTC.

CDR3 amino acids: CASSLRIDGRTYEQYF. The CDR3 DNA is TGTGCCAGCTCACTCCGAATTGACGGTCGTACCTACGAGCAGTACTTC. This chain connects TRBV18 to TRBJ2-7; D is unresolved. CDR3 length: 16 residues. V lost 4 bases, J lost 2 bases, and 18 bases lay in between. Germline V lookup: CDR1 KGHSH, CDR2 LQKENI.

The genes are TRBV12-5 and TRBJ2-5; TRBD2 matches at 13 bases. Losses at the gene ends were 5 bases for V and 4 bases for J; bases not matched to a gene: 4. Germline V CDR1 and CDR2: LGHNT, FRNRAP. This CDR3 comprises 15 residues. The CDR3 sequence is CASGMGLAGRETQYF. The CDR3 region has the DNA TGTGCTAGTGGTATGGGACTAGCGGGGAGAGAGACCCAGTACTTC.